The 2 T cell receptor beta chains presented below share a single source sample, sequenced in a study of T-cell memory formation after mild COVID-19. TCRdb analysed the 5' RACE reads with MiXCR anew, one entry per CDR3 protein. In the table there are fewer than 500,000 distinct CDR3 sequences, 20% to 25% of which are singletons. The specimen was PBMCs or a T cell subset sorted from them (not recorded which). The receptor source for this set is an adult woman who had mild COVID-19 (a few samples of this study predate the infection). Cell type and time point are not known.

The rearrangement links TRBV19 to TRBJ2-1; possibly TRBD2 for D (5 bases). CDR1 is LNHDA, CDR2 SQIVND, per germline (reference sequence). V lost 2 bases to trimming and J lost 3 bases, with 8 bases between them. The CDR3 totals 14 residues. Here the CDR3 reads CASSISGVYNEQFF. CDR3 coding DNA: TGTGCCAGTAGTATAAGCGGCGTCTACAATGAGCAGTTCTTC.

This clonotype has a single count. The rearrangement links TRBV4-1 to TRBJ2-2; 7 positions match TRBD1. The length of the CDR3 is 16 residues. Trimming cost V 2 bases and J 1 base; bases outside gene matches: 4. Germline V gene lookup returns CDR1 MGHRA and CDR2 YSYEKL. The CDR3 loop reads CASSQLGQRNTGELFF. The CDR3 DNA reads as TGCGCCAGCAGCCAACTGGGACAGAGGAACACCGGGGAGCTGTTTTTT.